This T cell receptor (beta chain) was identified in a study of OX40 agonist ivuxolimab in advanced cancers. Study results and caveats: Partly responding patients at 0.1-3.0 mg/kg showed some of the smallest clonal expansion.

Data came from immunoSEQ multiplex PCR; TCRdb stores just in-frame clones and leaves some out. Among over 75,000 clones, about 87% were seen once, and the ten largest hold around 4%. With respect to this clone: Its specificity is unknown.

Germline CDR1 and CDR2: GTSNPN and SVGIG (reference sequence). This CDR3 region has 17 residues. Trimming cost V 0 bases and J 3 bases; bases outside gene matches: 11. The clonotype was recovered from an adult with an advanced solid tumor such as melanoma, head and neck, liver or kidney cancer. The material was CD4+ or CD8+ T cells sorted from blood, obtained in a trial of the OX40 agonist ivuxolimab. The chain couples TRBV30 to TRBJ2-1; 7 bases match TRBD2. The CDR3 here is CAWSVLETSEYYNEQFF. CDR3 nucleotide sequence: TGTGCCTGGAGTGTACTGGAAACTAGCGAATACTACAATGAGCAGTTCTTC.